The entry below gives a single T cell receptor (beta chain) sequence along with its context. The record originates from a study of response to subunit inactivated influenza vaccine. Germline V gene sequence: CDR1 ENHRY, CDR2 SYGVKD. CDR3 length: 16 residues. The V end lost 0 bases, the J end lost 3 bases, and 13 bases lay between the germline ends. Each CDR3 protein is one row after TCRdb ran MiXCR on the RT-PCR reads. The sample carries approximately 520,000 distinct CDR3 sequences, roughly 25% recorded once. The sequencing here drew on CD4+ T cells sorted from PBMCs, taken 5 days after vaccination. The genes are TRBV10-3 and TRBJ2-3; the D gene is possibly TRBD2 (6 bases). The sequence was collected from a man in his fifties or sixties who received an inactivated influenza vaccine. The CDR3 here is CAISESRGLTTDTQYF. The CDR3 DNA sequence: TGTGCCATCAGTGAGTCGCGGGGCCTCACGACAGATACGCAGTATTTT.